This T cell receptor (beta chain) was sequenced for a study of shared clonotypes between healthy human individuals. Overall study: A donor's plate count was three for CD4 naive and three for CD4 memory; CD8 naive had two and CD8 memory one. Study results and limitations: Compared with memory subsets, naive subsets generally had larger estimated richness.

Roughly 30,000 T cell genomes (around 200 ng DNA) went into each sorted-subset replicate. The repertoire was sequenced with immunoSEQ multiplex PCR; TCRdb's copy has only in-frame clones and lacks some. The sample has 550,000 to 750,000 clones, approximately 90% seen once; the top ten hold approximately 24%. CDR3 length: 16 residues. Germline V gene lookup returns CDR1 SQVTM and CDR2 ANQGSEA. V lost 5 bases, J lost 0 bases, and 20 bases lay in between. Only CD45RO-negative cells positively selected for CCR7 counted as naive CD8 cells, so terminally differentiated effector memory CD45RA+ cells were excluded. The study enrolled healthy HIV-negative adults without recent acute infections or vaccinations as donors. As to this clone: Antigen: not known.

This sequence originates from a man aged 30 to 45 in good health. Sequencing input: naive CD8+ T cells sorted from blood. The chain combines TRBV29-1 with TRBJ2-7, with a weak D call TRBD2 (5 bases). This CDR3 is CSVLKRVRGFSYEQYF. For the CDR3, the DNA is TGCAGCGTTTTGAAAAGAGTCAGAGGGTTCTCCTACGAGCAGTACTTC.